This T cell receptor beta chain came from a study of blood T cells in healthy people across ages. The CDR3 is 13 amino acids. Germline V gives CDR1 DFQATT, CDR2 SNEGSKA (reference sequence). V was trimmed by 1 base and J by 2 bases, leaving 8 bases between them. A sample-barcoded 5' primer and a J-beta primer mix were used in a second PCR of roughly 7 to 11 cycles. TCRdb recomputed calls from the 5' RACE reads with MiXCR, one row per CDR3 protein. The repertoire holds about 290,000 distinct CDR3 sequences, with roughly 26% as singletons. Sequencing used blood. The V call is TRBV20-1, the J call TRBJ2-5; a possible D gene is TRBD2 (5 bases). This receptor was obtained from a woman in her 70s in good health. CDR3 residues: CSARVQRQETQYF. CDR3 DNA: TGCAGTGCTAGAGTCCAGCGGCAAGAGACCCAGTACTTC.